Following are 32 T cell receptor beta chains from one sample sequenced in a study of metastatic and nonmetastatic thyroid tumors. Thyroid surgery had not been preceded by any treatment in any patient. MiXCR was used by TCRdb to re-call the PCR reads. This table holds about 41,000 clones, more than 20% found once. Material for sequencing was tumor tissue. The receptors derive from a female donor with papillary thyroid cancer or a benign thyroid nodule (not recorded which). Some clones in this sample may be carry-over from other donors' samples.

V gene TRBV20-1 combines with J gene TRBJ2-5, with 10 bases identical to TRBD2. Per germline, CDR1 DFQATT and CDR2 SNEGSKA (reference sequence). This CDR3 contains 13 residues. The CDR3 bases are TGCAGCCCTCGGACTAGCGGACAAGAGACCCAGTACTTC. As protein: CSPRTSGQETQYF.

This clone appeared many times. Here the CDR3 reads CATSILDRPNQPQHF. CDR3 coding DNA: TGTGCCACCAGCATTCTGGACAGACCCAATCAGCCCCAGCATTTT. The genes are TRBV15 and TRBJ1-5, with D tentatively TRBD1 (6 bases). The germline CDR1 and CDR2 sequences are LNHNV and YYDKDF (reference sequence). Trimming took 4 bases from V and 3 from J, leaving 13 bases between them. The CDR3 has 15 amino acids.

In this sample, this clone turned up many times. J is TRBJ1-1 and V is TRBV30; D is possibly TRBD1 (5 bases). The V end was cut by 4 bases, the J end by 3 bases, with 12 bases between. Germline V gives CDR1 GTSNPN, CDR2 SVGIG (reference sequence). The CDR3 consists of 13 residues. CDR3 in amino acids: CAWMGRGYTEAFF. The CDR3 DNA reads as TGTGCCTGGATGGGTAGGGGCTACACTGAAGCTTTCTTT.

This clone was counted ten times or more. This sequence joins TRBV15 and TRBJ2-7, with D unclear. In germline, CDR1 is LNHNV, CDR2 YYDKDF (reference sequence). The CDR3 extends over 13 amino acids. Trimming removed 0 bases from V and 6 bases from J, with 9 bases in between. The CDR3 nucleotides read TGTGCCACCAGCAGAGAAAAGGGTACCGAGCAGTACTTC. It codes for CATSREKGTEQYF. Looking up the rest from reference TRBV15 and TRBJ2-7 gives the full variable domain: DAMVIQNPRYQVTQFGKPVTLSCSQTLNHNVMYWYQQKSSQAPKLLFHYYDKDFNNEADTPDNFQSRRPNTSFCFLDIRSPGLGDTAMYLCATSREKGTEQYFGPGTRLTVT.

The chain joins TRBV20-1 to TRBJ2-7, with D unresolved. V lost 3 bases to trimming and J lost 3 bases, with 9 bases between them. The CDR3 is 12 residues long. Germline assignment: CDR1 DFQATT and CDR2 SNEGSKA (reference sequence). CDR3 nucleotide sequence: TGCAGTGCTAGGGGCGGTATCTACGAGCAGTACTTC. It yields the protein CSARGGIYEQYF.

In its sample, this clone was seen many times. V and J are TRBV20-1 and TRBJ2-5, with 10 bases fitting TRBD2. The V gene end was trimmed by 6 bases and the J gene end by 2 bases; junction bases not matched to a gene: 6. The CDR3 sequence is 14 residues long. Germline V lookup: CDR1 DFQATT, CDR2 SNEGSKA (reference sequence). CDR3 coding DNA: TGCAGTGCGGAGCGGGAGGGGAGGCAAGAGACCCAGTACTTC. Amino acids: CSAEREGRQETQYF.

Ten or more counts support this clone. CDR3 protein: CASSQDGRGFYGYTF. The CDR3 nucleotides are TGTGCCAGCAGCCAAGATGGTCGGGGGTTCTATGGCTACACCTTC. The V and J genes are TRBV3-1 and TRBJ1-2; TRBD1 is a possible D gene (5 bases). V gave up 0 bases and J gave up 4 bases, with 12 bases separating them. The CDR3 loop spans 15 amino acids. From germline, CDR1 is LGHDT and CDR2 YNNKEL (reference sequence).

This clone was detected many times. V and J are TRBV20-1 and TRBJ2-7; D tentatively reads TRBD1 or TRBD2 (6 bases each). The CDR3 extends over 15 amino acids. Looked up from germline, CDR1 is DFQATT and CDR2 is SNEGSKA (reference sequence). V was pared by 5 bases and J by 3 bases, with 20 bases between. The CDR3 loop is CSARRDQGNSYEQYF. The CDR3 coding sequence is TGCAGTGCTCGGAGGGATCAGGGGAATAGCTACGAGCAGTACTTC.

As DNA, the CDR3 is TGTGCCAGCAGCCGCTTACTAGCGGGGGACACCGGGGAGCTGTTTTTT. Its translation is CASSRLLAGDTGELFF. This sequence joins TRBV14 and TRBJ2-2, with 11 bases fitting TRBD2. Germline values: CDR1 SGHDN, CDR2 FVKESK. The CDR3 runs to 16 residues. After removal of 4 bases from V and 3 bases from J, the junction contained 4 bases not matched to a gene.

This clone has at least ten counts. The V call is TRBV7-8, the J call TRBJ1-1; weak D call: TRBD1 (5 bases). With 0 bases removed from V and 3 bases from J, the gap between germline ends came to 17 bases. The CDR3 runs to 17 residues. Germline loops: CDR1 SGHVS, CDR2 FQNEAQ. The CDR3 spells CASSLAPDGDGYTEAFF. CDR3 DNA sequence: TGTGCCAGCAGCTTAGCGCCGGATGGGGACGGCTACACTGAAGCTTTCTTT.

This clone has a count of ten or more. The sample carries other DNA sequences with the same CDR3. The chain carries TRBV11-2 and TRBJ2-5, with D maybe TRBD2 (6 bases). The CDR3 runs to 14 residues. Germline V gives CDR1 SGHAT, CDR2 FQNNGV. Between the trimmed V and J ends, which lost 5 bases and 4 bases, there was a span of 14 bases. This CDR3 is CASSQGPGGETQYF. CDR3 nucleotide sequence: TGTGCCAGCAGCCAGGGTCCCGGGGGAGAGACCCAGTACTTC.

As to this clone: One base away lies a much larger clone, so this may be a sequencing read error. The rearrangement uses TRBV7-2 and TRBJ2-3; D is possibly TRBD1 (5 bases). There are 13 residues in the CDR3. The germline V gene encodes CDR1 SGHTA and CDR2 FQGNSA. V was cut by 2 bases and J by 5 bases, with 8 bases left in between. In DNA form, the CDR3 reads TGTGCCAGCAGCTTACCAGGGATAGATACGCAGTATTTT. It codes for CASSLPGIDTQYF.

At least ten counts were recorded for this clone. Since the CDR3 does not end with the conserved phenylalanine or tryptophan, this likely comes from a read error. The V and J genes are TRBV30 and TRBJ2-2; D possibly matches TRBD1 or TRBD2 (7 bases each). Deletions cut 4 bases from V and 3 bases from J, with 15 bases between. This CDR3 is built from 15 residues. CDR1 and CDR2 (germline): GTSNPN, SVGIG (reference sequence). CDR3 coding DNA: TGTGCCTGGATCCCGACAGGGAGGGACACCGGGGAGCTGTTTTCT. Its protein is CAWIPTGRDTGELFS.

This clone was counted ten times or more. The chain uses TRBV6-4 and TRBJ2-7; the D gene is possibly TRBD1 (6 bases). V gave up 4 bases and J gave up 4 bases, with 14 bases separating them. The CDR3 runs 14 residues. Per the germline V gene, CDR1 is MRHNA and CDR2 is SNTAGT. The CDR3 DNA is TGTGCCAGCAGTGCGACAGGTGATTTTTACGAGCAGTACTTC. It yields the protein CASSATGDFYEQYF.

This clone ranks as medium-sized. This chain connects TRBV27 to TRBJ1-2; TRBD1 matches at 7 bases. CDR1 is MNHEY and CDR2 is SMNVEV in the germline V gene (reference sequence). The CDR3 extends over 14 amino acids. J gave up 7 bases and V 5 bases, and 10 bases lay outside the gene matches. The DNA of the CDR3 is TGTGCCAGCAGTCCCATGGGAGGGGGCGGTGGCTACACCTTC. Translated, it gives CASSPMGGGGGYTF.

This clone qualifies as medium-sized. The chain uses TRBV12-3 or TRBV12-4 and TRBJ2-7; a possible D gene is TRBD1 (5 bases). This CDR3 has 13 amino acids. V gave up 1 base and J gave up 3 bases, with 7 bases separating them. CDR3 residues: CASSLGQFYEQYF. The CDR3 nucleotides are TGTGCCAGCAGTTTAGGACAGTTCTACGAGCAGTACTTC.

At least ten counts were recorded for this clone. V and J are TRBV7-2 and TRBJ2-5; 8 positions agree with TRBD2. V was pared by 3 bases and J by 5 bases, with 5 bases of the junction left unmatched. Germline V gene sequence: CDR1 SGHTA, CDR2 FQGNSA. The CDR3 spans 14 residues. The CDR3 loop reads CASSFSSGRETQYF. The CDR3 DNA sequence: TGTGCCAGCAGCTTTTCTAGCGGGCGGGAGACCCAGTACTTC.

Only a few counts were recorded for this clone. The chain combines TRBV6-2 or TRBV6-3 with TRBJ2-7; no firm D call. Germline assignment: CDR1 MNHEY and CDR2 SVGEGT. V lost 0 bases and J 1 base, leaving 7 bases between the germline ends. The CDR3 has 14 residues. The CDR3, as DNA: TGTGCCAGCAGTTACTCTCCCGGTTCCTACGAGCAGTACTTC. This gives the protein CASSYSPGSYEQYF.

The chain employs TRBV6-1 and TRBJ2-7, with TRBD1 identical over 9 bases. This CDR3 region has 14 residues. V shed 5 bases, J shed 3 bases, and the junction held 5 bases outside the gene matches. In germline, CDR1 is MNHNS, CDR2 SASEGT. CDR3 protein: CASSIGQGFYEQYF. CDR3 DNA sequence: TGTGCCAGCAGTATCGGACAGGGGTTCTACGAGCAGTACTTC.

This clone was picked up a small number of times. The chain employs TRBV7-3 and TRBJ2-2; 7 bases line up with TRBD2. CDR1 and CDR2 from the germline V gene are SGHTA and FQGTGA. The CDR3 is 16 residues long. Germline trimming cut 5 bases from V and 4 bases from J; bases unmatched to any gene: 10. The DNA of the CDR3 is TGTGCCAGCAGCCTGATAGCGGGTACGGGCACCGGGGAGCTGTTTTTT. Residues: CASSLIAGTGTGELFF. Using reference TRBV7-3 and TRBJ2-2 for the parts outside the CDR3, the full variable domain is GAGVSQTPSNKVTEKGKYVELRCDPISGHTALYWYRQSLGQGPEFLIYFQGTGAADDSGLPNDRFFAVRPEGSVSTLKIQRTERGDSAVYLCASSLIAGTGTGELFFGEGSRLTVL.

This chain uses TRBV5-8 with TRBJ2-7, with D possibly matching TRBD1 (6 bases). This CDR3 is built from 13 residues. V gave up 5 bases and J gave up 9 bases, with 18 bases separating them. Per the germline V gene, CDR1 is SGHTS and CDR2 is YDEGEE. CDR3 loop: CASRLLLQGPQYF. The CDR3 DNA reads TGTGCCAGCAGGCTTTTGTTACAGGGACCGCAGTACTTC.

A word on this clone: This may stem from a read error, because a much larger clone lies one nucleotide away. The chain links TRBV2 to TRBJ2-5; 13 nucleotides align to TRBD2. The CDR3 totals 13 residues. Germline assignment: CDR1 SNHLY and CDR2 FYNNEI. CDR3 DNA: TGTGTCAGCAGGACTAGCGGGAGAGAGACCCAGTACTTC. Translation: CVSRTSGRETQYF.

This clone occurred a few times. The chain couples TRBV28 to TRBJ1-5, with 10 positions matching TRBD1. Trimming at V came to 4 bases and at J to 6 bases, leaving 6 bases not matched to a gene. The CDR3 covers 15 residues. Germline-derived CDR1 and CDR2 are MDHEN and SYDVKM. CDR3 bases: TGTGCCAGCAGTTCAGGGACAGGGGATAGTCAGCCCCAGCATTTT. It codes for CASSSGTGDSQPQHF.

This clone occurred many times. The chain joins TRBV11-2 to TRBJ1-2; TRBD1 matches 10 bases. Germline V lookup: CDR1 SGHAT, CDR2 FQNNGV. Unmatched junction bases numbered 6, after V lost 5 bases and J lost 0 bases. CDR3 length: 16 residues. The CDR3 bases are TGTGCCAGCAGCCCCCACGGACAGGGGGCTAACTATGGCTACACCTTC. It codes for CASSPHGQGANYGYTF. Full variable domain (rest looked up from reference TRBV11-2 and TRBJ1-2): EAGVAQSPRYKIIEKRQSVAFWCNPISGHATLYWYQQILGQGPKLLIQFQNNGVVDDSQLPKDRFSAERLKGVDSTLKIQPAKLEDSAVYLCASSPHGQGANYGYTFGSGTRLTVV.

This clone was counted only a few times. The CDR3 sequence: CASSPGLADNEQFF. For the CDR3, the DNA is TGCGCCAGCAGCCCGGGACTGGCCGACAATGAGCAGTTCTTC. This chain links TRBV5-1 with TRBJ2-1; D might be TRBD2 (6 bases). Looked up from germline, CDR1 is SGHRS and CDR2 is YFSETQ. Trimming took off 4 bases at V and 5 bases at J, with 13 bases between the two ends. The CDR3 contains 14 residues.

Judged by abundance, this clone is medium-sized. The rearrangement joins TRBV28 to TRBJ2-5; 7 bases agree with TRBD1. V shed 4 bases and J 4 bases; nucleotides not matched to a gene: 9. Germline V gene data show CDR1 as MDHEN and CDR2 as SYDVKM. CDR3 length: 15 amino acids. CDR3 bases: TGTGCCAGCAGTTCACCAGACCGGGACAGAGAGACCCAGTACTTC. This sequence encodes CASSSPDRDRETQYF.

This clone was counted many times. This chain uses TRBV5-1 with TRBJ1-3, with D unresolved. V shed 0 bases and J shed 0 bases, with 4 bases lying between them. Germline lookup yields CDR1 SGHRS and CDR2 YFSETQ. There are 14 residues in the CDR3. The CDR3 DNA sequence: TGCGCCAGCAGCTTGGAAAGCTCTGGAAACACCATATATTTT. It is translated as CASSLESSGNTIYF.

The V call is TRBV20-1, the J call TRBJ2-7; TRBD2 matches 7 bases. The V gene end was trimmed by 6 bases and the J gene end by 2 bases; junction bases not matched to a gene: 7. Germline loops: CDR1 DFQATT, CDR2 SNEGSKA (reference sequence). The CDR3 spans 13 residues. The CDR3 region has the DNA TGCAGTGCCATAAGCGGGGAACCCTACGAGCAGTACTTC. It is translated as CSAISGEPYEQYF.

Ten or more counts support this clone. This chain uses TRBV5-1 with TRBJ2-5; D might be TRBD2 (6 bases). CDR1 and CDR2 (germline): SGHRS, YFSETQ. Trimming removed 2 bases at V and 4 bases at J, with 12 bases between. The CDR3 has 14 amino acids. CDR3 loop: CASSFSGPGETQYF. CDR3 coding DNA: TGCGCCAGCAGCTTTAGCGGTCCGGGAGAGACCCAGTACTTC.

This clone occurred a few times. The V gene is TRBV11-2, the J gene TRBJ2-2; 10 nucleotides align to TRBD1. The CDR3 has 19 amino acids. Germline trimming cut 4 bases from V and 0 bases from J; bases unmatched to any gene: 11. Germline V gene data show CDR1 as SGHAT and CDR2 as FQNNGV. CDR3 sequence (DNA): TGTGCCAGCAGCTCGAGAGGGGACAGGGGAGGCACGAACACCGGGGAGCTGTTTTTT. Its protein is CASSSRGDRGGTNTGELFF. The full variable domain, its missing parts supplied by reference TRBV11-2 and TRBJ2-2, is EAGVAQSPRYKIIEKRQSVAFWCNPISGHATLYWYQQILGQGPKLLIQFQNNGVVDDSQLPKDRFSAERLKGVDSTLKIQPAKLEDSAVYLCASSSRGDRGGTNTGELFFGEGSRLTVL.

The chain couples TRBV20-1 to TRBJ1-2, with TRBD1 as a possible D gene (6 bases). The CDR3 consists of 13 residues. From germline, CDR1 is DFQATT and CDR2 SNEGSKA (reference sequence). The V end lost 4 bases, the J end lost 1 base, and 10 bases lay between the germline ends. The CDR3 is CSAKGGINYGYTF. CDR3 nucleotides: TGCAGTGCTAAAGGGGGGATTAACTATGGCTACACCTTC.

This clone is medium-sized in the sample. V gene TRBV9 combines with J gene TRBJ2-2, with TRBD2 matching over 8 bases. This CDR3 has 17 amino acids. Germline loops: CDR1 SGDLS, CDR2 YYNGEE. V trimming: 4 bases; J trimming: 3 bases; junction bases outside the gene matches: 11. CDR3 amino acids: CASSHHSAGGYTGELFF. As DNA, the CDR3 is TGTGCCAGCAGCCATCACTCCGCGGGAGGTTACACCGGGGAGCTGTTTTTT.